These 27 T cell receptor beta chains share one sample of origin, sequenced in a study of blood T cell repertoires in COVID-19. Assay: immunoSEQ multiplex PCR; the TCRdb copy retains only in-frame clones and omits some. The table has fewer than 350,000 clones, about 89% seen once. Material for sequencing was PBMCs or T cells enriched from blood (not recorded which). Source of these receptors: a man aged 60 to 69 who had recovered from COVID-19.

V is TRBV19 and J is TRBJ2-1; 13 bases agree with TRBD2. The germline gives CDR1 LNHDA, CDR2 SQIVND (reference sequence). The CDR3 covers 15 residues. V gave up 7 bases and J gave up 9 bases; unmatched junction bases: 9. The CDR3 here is CASKVGTSGMGEQFF. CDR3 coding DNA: TGTGCCAGTAAGGTGGGGACTAGCGGGATGGGTGAGCAGTTCTTC.

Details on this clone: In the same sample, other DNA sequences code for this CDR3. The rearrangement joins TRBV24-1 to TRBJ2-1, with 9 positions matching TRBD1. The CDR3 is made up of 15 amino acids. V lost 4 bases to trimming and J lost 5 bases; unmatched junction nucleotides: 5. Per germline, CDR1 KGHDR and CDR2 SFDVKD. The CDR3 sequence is CATSDPGQGNNEQFF. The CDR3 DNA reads TGTGCCACCAGTGACCCGGGACAGGGAAACAATGAGCAGTTCTTC.

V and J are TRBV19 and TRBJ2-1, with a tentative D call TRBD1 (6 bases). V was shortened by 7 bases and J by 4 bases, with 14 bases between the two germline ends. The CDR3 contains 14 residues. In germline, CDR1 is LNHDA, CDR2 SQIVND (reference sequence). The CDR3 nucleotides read TGTGCCAGTAACCGACAGGCGACATACAATGAGCAGTTCTTC. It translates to CASNRQATYNEQFF.

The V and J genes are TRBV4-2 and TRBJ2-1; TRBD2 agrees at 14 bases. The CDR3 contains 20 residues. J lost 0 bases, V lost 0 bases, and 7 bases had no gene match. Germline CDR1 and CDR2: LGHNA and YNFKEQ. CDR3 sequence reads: CASSQEGLAGELSSYNEQFF. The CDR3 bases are TGTGCCAGCAGCCAAGAGGGACTAGCGGGGGAACTAAGCTCCTACAATGAGCAGTTCTTC.

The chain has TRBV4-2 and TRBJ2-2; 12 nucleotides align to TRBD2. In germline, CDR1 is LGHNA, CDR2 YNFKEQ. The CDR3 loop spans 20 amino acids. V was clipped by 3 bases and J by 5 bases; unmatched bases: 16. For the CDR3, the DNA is TGTGCCAGCAGCCAGCTTGCCGGGCTAGCGGGAGGGGAAAAGACCGGGGAGCTGTTTTTT. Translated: CASSQLAGLAGGEKTGELFF.

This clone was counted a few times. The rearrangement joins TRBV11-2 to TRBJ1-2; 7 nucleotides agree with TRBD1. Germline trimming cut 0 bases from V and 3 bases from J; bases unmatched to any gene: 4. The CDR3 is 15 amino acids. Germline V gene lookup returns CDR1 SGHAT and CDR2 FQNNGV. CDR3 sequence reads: CASSLDPGTDYGYTF. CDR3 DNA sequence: TGTGCCAGCAGCTTAGACCCCGGGACAGACTATGGCTACACCTTC. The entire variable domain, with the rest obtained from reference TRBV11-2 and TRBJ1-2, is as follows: EAGVAQSPRYKIIEKRQSVAFWCNPISGHATLYWYQQILGQGPKLLIQFQNNGVVDDSQLPKDRFSAERLKGVDSTLKIQPAKLEDSAVYLCASSLDPGTDYGYTFGSGTRLTVV.

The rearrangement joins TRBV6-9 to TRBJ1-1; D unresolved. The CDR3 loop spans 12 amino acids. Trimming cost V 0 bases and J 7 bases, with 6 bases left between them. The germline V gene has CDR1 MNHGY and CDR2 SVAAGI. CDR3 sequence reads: CASSYSGDEAFF. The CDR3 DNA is TGTGCCAGCAGTTATTCCGGAGATGAAGCTTTCTTT.

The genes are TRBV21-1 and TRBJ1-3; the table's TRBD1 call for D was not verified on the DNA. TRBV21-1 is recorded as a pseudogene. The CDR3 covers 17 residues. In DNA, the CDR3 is TGTGCCAGCAGAAAGGGGGACGCGTCCCACTCTGGAAACACCATATATTTT. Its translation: CASRKGDASHSGNTIYF.

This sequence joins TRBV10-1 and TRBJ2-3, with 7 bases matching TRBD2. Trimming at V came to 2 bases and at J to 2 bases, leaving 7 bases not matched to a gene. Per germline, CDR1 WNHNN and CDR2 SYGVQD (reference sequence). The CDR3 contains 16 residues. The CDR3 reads CASSEERGLNTDTQYF. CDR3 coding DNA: TGCGCCAGCAGTGAGGAGCGGGGCCTTAACACAGATACGCAGTATTTT.

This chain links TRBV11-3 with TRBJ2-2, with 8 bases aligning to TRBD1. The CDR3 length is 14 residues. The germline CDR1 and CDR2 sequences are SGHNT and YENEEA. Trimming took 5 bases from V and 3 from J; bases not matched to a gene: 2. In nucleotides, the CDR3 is TGTGCCAGCAGCAACAGGGGGGACACCGGGGAGCTGTTTTTT. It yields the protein CASSNRGDTGELFF.

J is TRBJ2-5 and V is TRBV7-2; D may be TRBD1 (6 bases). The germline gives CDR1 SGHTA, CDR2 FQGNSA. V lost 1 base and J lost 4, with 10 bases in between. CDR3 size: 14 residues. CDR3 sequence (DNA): TGTGCCAGCAGCTTAGGGGGGCGGCGAGAGACCCAGTACTTC. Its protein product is CASSLGGRRETQYF.

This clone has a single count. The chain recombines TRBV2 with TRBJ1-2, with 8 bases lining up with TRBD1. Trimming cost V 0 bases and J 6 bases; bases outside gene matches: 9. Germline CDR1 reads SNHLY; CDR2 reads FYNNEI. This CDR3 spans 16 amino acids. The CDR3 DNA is TGTGCCAGCAGTGAAGCGGCAGGGGGCGGAGGTCATGGCTACACCTTC. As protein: CASSEAAGGGGHGYTF. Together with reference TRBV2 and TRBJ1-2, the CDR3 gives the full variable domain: EPEVTQTPSHQVTQMGQEVILRCVPISNHLYFYWYRQILGQKVEFLVSFYNNEISEKSEIFDDQFSVERPDGSNFTLKIRSTKLEDSAMYFCASSEAAGGGGHGYTFGSGTRLTVV.

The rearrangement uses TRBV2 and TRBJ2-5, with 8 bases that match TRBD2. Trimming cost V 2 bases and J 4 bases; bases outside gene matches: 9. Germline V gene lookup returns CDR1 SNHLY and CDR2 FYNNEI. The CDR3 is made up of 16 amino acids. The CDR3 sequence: CASSERPSGRRETQYF. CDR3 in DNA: TGTGCCAGCAGTGAAAGGCCCAGCGGGAGAAGAGAGACCCAGTACTTC.

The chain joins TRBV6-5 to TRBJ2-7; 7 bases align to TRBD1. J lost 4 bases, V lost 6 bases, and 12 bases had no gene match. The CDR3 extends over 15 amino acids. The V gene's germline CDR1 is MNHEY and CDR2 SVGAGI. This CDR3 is CASSALTGAQYEQYF. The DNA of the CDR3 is TGTGCCAGCAGCGCTCTCACAGGGGCCCAATACGAGCAGTACTTC.

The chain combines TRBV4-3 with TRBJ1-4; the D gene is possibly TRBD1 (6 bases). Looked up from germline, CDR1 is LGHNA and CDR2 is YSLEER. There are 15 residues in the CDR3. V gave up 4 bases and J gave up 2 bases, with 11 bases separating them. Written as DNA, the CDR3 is TGCGCCAGCAGCCTAGGACAGCAGACTAATGAAAAACTGTTTTTT. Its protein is CASSLGQQTNEKLFF.

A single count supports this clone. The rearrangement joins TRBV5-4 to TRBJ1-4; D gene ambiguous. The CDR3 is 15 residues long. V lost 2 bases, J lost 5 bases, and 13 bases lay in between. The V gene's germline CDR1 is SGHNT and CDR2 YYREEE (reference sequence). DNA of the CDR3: TGTGCCAGCAGCTTTGGCGGCGCCGGGAATGAAAAACTGTTTTTT. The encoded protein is CASSFGGAGNEKLFF.

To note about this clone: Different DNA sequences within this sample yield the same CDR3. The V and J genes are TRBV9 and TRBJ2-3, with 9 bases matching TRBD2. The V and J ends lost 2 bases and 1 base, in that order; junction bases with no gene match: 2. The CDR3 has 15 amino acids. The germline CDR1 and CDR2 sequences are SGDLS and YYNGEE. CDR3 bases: TGTGCCAGCAGCGTGGGCGGGGGGGGCACAGATACGCAGTATTTT. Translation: CASSVGGGGTDTQYF.

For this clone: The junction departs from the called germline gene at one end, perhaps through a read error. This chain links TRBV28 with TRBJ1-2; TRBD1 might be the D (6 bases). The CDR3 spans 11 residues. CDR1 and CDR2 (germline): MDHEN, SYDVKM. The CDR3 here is CASSSPPTGLF. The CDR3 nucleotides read TGTGCCAGCAGCTCTCCCCCGACAGGCCTCTTC.

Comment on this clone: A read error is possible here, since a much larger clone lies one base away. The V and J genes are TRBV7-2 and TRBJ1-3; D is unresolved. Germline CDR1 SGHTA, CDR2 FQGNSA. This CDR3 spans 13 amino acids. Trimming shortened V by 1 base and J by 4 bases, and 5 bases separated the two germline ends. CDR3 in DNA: TGTGCCAGCAGCTTAGATCTGGGAAACACCATATATTTT. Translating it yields CASSLDLGNTIYF.

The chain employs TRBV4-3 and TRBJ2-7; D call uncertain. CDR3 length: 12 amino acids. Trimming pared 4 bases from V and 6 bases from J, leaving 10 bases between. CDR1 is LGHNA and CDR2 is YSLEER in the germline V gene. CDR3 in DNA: TGCGCCAGCAGCCTCAACTTTGGCGAGCAGTACTTC. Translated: CASSLNFGEQYF.

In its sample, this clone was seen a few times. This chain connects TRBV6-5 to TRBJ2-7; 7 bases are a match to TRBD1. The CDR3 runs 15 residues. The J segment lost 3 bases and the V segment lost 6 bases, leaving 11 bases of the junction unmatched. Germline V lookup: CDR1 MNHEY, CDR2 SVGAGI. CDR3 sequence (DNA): TGTGCCAGCAGCTCCAACCGGGACAGTAGCTACGAGCAGTACTTC. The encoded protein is CASSSNRDSSYEQYF.

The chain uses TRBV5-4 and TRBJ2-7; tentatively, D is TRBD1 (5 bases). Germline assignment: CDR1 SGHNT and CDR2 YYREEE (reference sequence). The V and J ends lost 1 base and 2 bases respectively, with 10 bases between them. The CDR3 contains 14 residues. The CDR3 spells CASSLLLGAYEQYF. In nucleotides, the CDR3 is TGTGCCAGCAGCTTGCTGCTAGGGGCCTACGAGCAGTACTTC.

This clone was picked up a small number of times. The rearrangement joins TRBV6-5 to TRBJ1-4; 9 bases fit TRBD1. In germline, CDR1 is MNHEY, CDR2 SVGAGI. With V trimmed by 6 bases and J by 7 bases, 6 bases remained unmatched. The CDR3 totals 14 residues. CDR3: CASRTGDRAEKLFF. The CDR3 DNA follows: TGTGCCAGCAGGACCGGGGACAGGGCTGAAAAACTGTTTTTT.

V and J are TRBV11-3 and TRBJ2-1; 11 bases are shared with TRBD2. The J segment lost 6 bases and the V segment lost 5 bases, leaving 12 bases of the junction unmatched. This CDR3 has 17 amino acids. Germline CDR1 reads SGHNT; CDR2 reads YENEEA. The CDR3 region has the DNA TGTGCCAGCAGCCGGGGGAAATTAGCGGGAGGGCTCAATGAGCAGTTCTTC. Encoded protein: CASSRGKLAGGLNEQFF.

CDR3 coding DNA: TGTGCCAGCAGCCCCTCCGGGGGGGTTTACTATGGCTACACCTTC. Its protein is CASSPSGGVYYGYTF. V usage is TRBV9 and J usage is TRBJ1-2, with a weak D call TRBD1 (5 bases). Germline V gene lookup returns CDR1 SGDLS and CDR2 YYNGEE. The CDR3 loop spans 15 amino acids. V lost 4 bases, J lost 3 bases, and 16 bases lay in between.

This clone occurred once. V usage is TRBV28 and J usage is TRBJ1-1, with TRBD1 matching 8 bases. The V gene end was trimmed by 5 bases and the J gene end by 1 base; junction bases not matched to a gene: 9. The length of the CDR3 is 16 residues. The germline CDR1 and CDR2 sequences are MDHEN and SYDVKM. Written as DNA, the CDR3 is TGTGCCAGCAGTCTCACCGGACAGGGAACGAACACTGAAGCTTTCTTT. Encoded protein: CASSLTGQGTNTEAFF.

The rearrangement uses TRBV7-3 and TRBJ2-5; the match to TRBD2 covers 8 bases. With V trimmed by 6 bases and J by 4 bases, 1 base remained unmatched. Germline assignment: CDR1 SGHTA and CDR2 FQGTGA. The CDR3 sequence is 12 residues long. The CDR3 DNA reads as TGTGCCAGCAGTCTAGCGGGAGAGACCCAGTACTTC. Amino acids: CASSLAGETQYF.